This T cell receptor (beta chain) was found in a study of cytomegalovirus exposure and HLA in healthy donors. About the research overall: There were 90 million to 140 million unique TCR beta sequences, drawn from around 180 million T cells, in an earlier analysis.

Use of 60 Vbeta and 13 Jbeta primers characterized the PCR. TCRdb's copy holds only in-frame clones and misses some; the assay was immunoSEQ multiplex PCR. The repertoire holds fewer than 250,000 clones, with about 75% as singletons. Notes on the study in general: Prior analysis indicated that the majority of TCR beta V segments exhibited productivity approximately 87% or approximately 30% of the time.

The germline V gene encodes CDR1 SGHAT and CDR2 FQNNGV. V lost 6 bases to trimming and J lost 5 bases, with 13 bases between them. The CDR3 has 13 residues. In regard to this clone: The target antigen is unknown.

Source material: PBMCs. The receptor was derived from a male donor in good health and CMV-seronegative. The chain is built from TRBV11-2 and TRBJ1-1; possible D gene TRBD1, 5 bases. Written as DNA, the CDR3 is TGTGCCAGCAGTTCAAGGCAGGGTACTGAAGCTTTCTTT. This gives the protein CASSSRQGTEAFF.